The T cell receptor beta chain described here comes from a study of OX40 agonist ivuxolimab in advanced cancers. Germline CDR1 SNHLY, CDR2 FYNNEI. V shed 5 bases and J 3 bases; nucleotides not matched to a gene: 4. The CDR3 is 14 residues long. The data were produced by immunoSEQ multiplex PCR, yet TCRdb's version contains in-frame clones alone and is incomplete. Of over 70,000 clones in the sample, approximately 94% were seen once. The chain combines TRBV2 with TRBJ2-7; 10 nucleotides agree with TRBD2. This clonotype was obtained from an adult with an advanced solid tumor such as melanoma, head and neck, liver or kidney cancer. Sequenced material: CD4+ or CD8+ T cells sorted from blood, taken in a trial of the OX40 agonist ivuxolimab. Written as DNA, the CDR3 is TGTGCCAGCAGTTCGGGACTAGCGCTCTACGAGCAGTACTTC. Translation: CASSSGLALYEQYF.